Below, 21 T cell receptor beta chains from the same sample are listed, as sequenced in a study of T cells of healthy individuals (dated by TCRdb to the late 2010s). The library relied on 5' RACE. The instrument was an Illumina MiSeq. TCRdb trimmed public reads at Q25 via fastp, called clones via MiXCR and kept in-frame beta chains. Identical CDR3 protein sequences are pooled into one entry, listed with their most common genes and DNA. This sample comprises 38,000 or so distinct CDR3 sequences, approximately 5% of them detected only once. Of the sample, more than 8% falls within the top ten clones. The receptor set was obtained from a human donor in good health.

This clonotype came up many times. This chain uses TRBV7-8 with TRBJ2-1, with 7 positions matching TRBD2. The V gene end was trimmed by 2 bases and the J gene end by 4 bases; junction bases not matched to a gene: 11. Germline V gene sequence: CDR1 SGHVS, CDR2 FQNEAQ. This CDR3 has 17 residues. The CDR3 loop is CASSLWGGSAQYNEQFF. The CDR3 DNA reads TGTGCCAGCAGCTTATGGGGGGGTAGCGCGCAATACAATGAGCAGTTCTTC.

In this sample, this clonotype turned up many times. The chain couples TRBV6-5 to TRBJ2-7; 8 bases match TRBD2. Trimming took 4 bases from V and 1 from J; bases not matched to a gene: 6. CDR3 length: 15 amino acids. Germline V gene lookup returns CDR1 MNHEY and CDR2 SVGAGI. The CDR3 here is CASSSTGGGSYEQYF. In DNA form, the CDR3 reads TGTGCCAGCAGTTCCACCGGGGGGGGGTCCTACGAGCAGTACTTC.

This clonotype has ten or more counts. V usage is TRBV24-1 and J usage is TRBJ2-1; 9 bases agree with TRBD1. CDR3 size: 18 residues. Germline CDR1 and CDR2: KGHDR and SFDVKD. Germline trimming cut 2 bases from V and 2 bases from J; bases unmatched to any gene: 9. The CDR3: CATSDSRSRQGAYNEQFF. CDR3 DNA: TGTGCCACCAGTGATTCCAGATCACGACAGGGGGCCTACAATGAGCAGTTCTTC.

The sample holds many counts of this clonotype. The chain uses TRBV6-5 and TRBJ2-2; 9 bases are a match to TRBD1. The V gene's germline CDR1 is MNHEY and CDR2 SVGAGI. The V and J ends lost 2 bases and 7 bases, in that order; junction bases with no gene match: 5. The CDR3 runs 15 residues. Here the CDR3 DNA reads TGTGCCAGCAGTTACGGGGACAGGGCTATCGGGGAGCTGTTTTTT. Translation gives CASSYGDRAIGELFF.

Within the sample, this clonotype is medium-sized. The V and J genes are TRBV6-5 and TRBJ1-4; D unresolved. V lost 0 bases to trimming and J lost 7 bases, with 9 bases between them. This CDR3 is 14 amino acids long. CDR1 and CDR2 from the germline V gene are MNHEY and SVGAGI. CDR3 nucleotide sequence: TGTGCCAGCAGTTACTCGAGTAATGGTGAAAAACTGTTTTTT. The encoded protein is CASSYSSNGEKLFF.

The table lists this clonotype with many counts. This chain joins TRBV3-1 and TRBJ1-1, with a weak D call TRBD1 (5 bases). CDR1 is LGHDT and CDR2 is YNNKEL in the germline V gene (reference sequence). The CDR3 totals 18 residues. The V and J ends lost 1 base and 4 bases respectively, with 22 bases between them. In DNA form, the CDR3 reads TGTGCCAGCAGCCAAGCACGTAAGGGACCGCAAGGGAGCACTGAAGCTTTCTTT. Protein: CASSQARKGPQGSTEAFF.

This clonotype appeared many times. The chain has TRBV6-5 and TRBJ1-1, with a possible D match to TRBD1 (6 bases). Germline values: CDR1 MNHEY, CDR2 SVGAGI. The CDR3 runs to 16 residues. Trimming left V 2 bases short and J 7 bases short, with 20 bases between. As DNA, the CDR3 is TGTGCCAGCAGTTACGCGACTCCCACAGGGAGCGGTGAAGCTTTCTTT. This codes for CASSYATPTGSGEAFF.

This clonotype has ten or more counts. V usage is TRBV29-1 and J usage is TRBJ1-1; D is possibly TRBD1 (6 bases). The germline V gene has CDR1 SQVTM and CDR2 ANQGSEA. Trimming removed 5 bases from V and 4 bases from J, with 14 bases in between. The CDR3 has 13 amino acids. The CDR3 coding sequence is TGCAGCGTTCTGGGACAAACGGGCACTGAAGCTTTCTTT. Protein product: CSVLGQTGTEAFF.

This clonotype was seen ten or more times. This rearrangement joins TRBV12-3 or TRBV12-4 to TRBJ1-5, with 9 bases aligning to TRBD1. The ends lost 5 bases at V and 2 bases at J; junction bases unmatched: 7. CDR3 length equals 16 residues. The CDR3 DNA sequence: TGTGCCAGCAGTCCGGGACAGGGTAATGGCAATCAGCCCCAGCATTTT. Translation: CASSPGQGNGNQPQHF.

The CDR3 DNA is TGCAGTGCCGGGTCCCGACAGGATGGCGAGACCCAGTACTTC. It yields the protein CSAGSRQDGETQYF. The V call is TRBV20-1, the J call TRBJ2-5, with D tentatively TRBD1 (6 bases). CDR3 size: 14 residues. V lost 6 bases to trimming and J lost 5 bases, with 19 bases between them. Germline lookup yields CDR1 DFQATT and CDR2 SNEGSKA (reference sequence).

This clonotype has a count of ten or more. The V call is TRBV20-1, the J call TRBJ1-2; the match to TRBD1 covers 8 bases. J gave up 0 bases and V 1 base, and 1 base lay outside the gene matches. The CDR3 is 14 residues long. Germline V lookup: CDR1 DFQATT, CDR2 SNEGSKA (reference sequence). This CDR3 reads CSARVQGANYGYTF. CDR3 in DNA: TGCAGTGCTAGAGTACAGGGGGCTAACTATGGCTACACCTTC.

This clonotype occurred many times. The J gene is TRBJ2-7, the V gene TRBV7-9; TRBD1 aligns across 9 bases. The germline CDR1 and CDR2 sequences are SEHNR and FQNEAQ (reference sequence). J gave up 5 bases and V 5 bases, and 7 bases lay outside the gene matches. The CDR3 length is 14 residues. The chain's CDR3 is CASSPGQGWNEQYF. CDR3 coding DNA: TGTGCCAGCAGCCCTGGACAGGGGTGGAACGAGCAGTACTTC.

This clonotype was found many times. The chain links TRBV20-1 to TRBJ2-1; TRBD2 aligns across 9 bases. Germline V gives CDR1 DFQATT, CDR2 SNEGSKA (reference sequence). V shed 3 bases, J shed 2 bases, and the junction held 5 bases outside the gene matches. The CDR3 has 15 amino acids. The CDR3 reads CSASRWTSAYNEQFF. In DNA, the CDR3 is TGCAGTGCTAGTAGATGGACTAGCGCCTACAATGAGCAGTTCTTC.

This clonotype was observed at least ten times. The chain employs TRBV12-3 or TRBV12-4 and TRBJ1-5; no reliable D call. CDR3 length: 13 amino acids. Trimming pared 7 bases from V and 8 bases from J, leaving 15 bases between. The CDR3 region is CASTPGSWEPQHF. The CDR3 DNA reads TGTGCCAGCACCCCCGGAAGTTGGGAGCCCCAGCATTTT.

The chain couples TRBV19 to TRBJ1-2; TRBD1 matches 8 bases. Germline CDR1 LNHDA, CDR2 SQIVND (reference sequence). The CDR3 extends over 17 amino acids. V was pared by 10 bases and J by 0 bases, with 16 bases of the junction left unmatched. CDR3 region: CATEHRDRHPANYGYTF. The CDR3 DNA reads TGTGCCACCGAACACCGGGACAGGCATCCCGCTAACTATGGCTACACCTTC.

This clonotype was recorded at least ten times. The V gene is TRBV7-6, the J gene TRBJ1-1; D uncertain. From germline, CDR1 is SGHVS and CDR2 FNYEAQ. Trimming removed 4 bases at V and 3 bases at J, with 9 bases between. The CDR3 has 13 amino acids. CDR3 sequence (DNA): TGTGCCAGCAGCTACGGGGTTGACACTGAAGCTTTCTTT. Amino acid sequence: CASSYGVDTEAFF.

This clonotype occurred a few times. The rearrangement links TRBV7-9 to TRBJ1-6; D is unclear. Germline loops: CDR1 SEHNR, CDR2 FQNEAQ (reference sequence). The CDR3 is 16 amino acids. Trimming stripped 1 base from V and 0 bases from J, with 7 bases between. The CDR3 bases are TGTGCCAGCAGCTTAGGGTTGAGCTCCTATAATTCACCCCTCCACTTT. Its translation: CASSLGLSSYNSPLHF.

This clonotype was detected a few times. V is TRBV21-1 and J is TRBJ1-5; TRBD1 was called by the table and not checked on the DNA. TRBV21-1 is designated a pseudogene. CDR3 size: 15 residues. The CDR3 DNA is TGTGCCAGCAGCGCCAGACAGGGGGAAAGACAGCCCCAGCATTTT. Translated: CASSARQGERQPQHF.

The chain links TRBV4-3 to TRBJ2-7; TRBD2 is a possible D gene (5 bases). This CDR3 contains 14 residues. Trimming removed 2 bases at V and 4 bases at J, with 12 bases between. Germline V gene data show CDR1 as LGHNA and CDR2 as YSLEER. The CDR3 loop reads CASSQYGLPYEQYF. Written as DNA, the CDR3 is TGCGCCAGCAGCCAATACGGACTTCCGTACGAGCAGTACTTC.

By share, this clonotype ranks as medium-sized (0.01 to 0.1%). This chain links TRBV15 with TRBJ2-5; unclear D gene. V gave up 1 base and J gave up 5 bases, with 11 bases separating them. The germline gives CDR1 LNHNV, CDR2 YYDKDF (reference sequence). This CDR3 comprises 14 residues. The CDR3 sequence: CATSRVAPEETQYF. DNA of the CDR3: TGTGCCACCAGCAGAGTTGCCCCTGAGGAGACCCAGTACTTC.

This clonotype was picked up many times. V and J are TRBV2 and TRBJ2-1, with 10 bases matching TRBD1. J lost 8 bases, V lost 7 bases, and 11 bases had no gene match. This CDR3 comprises 15 residues. Per the germline V gene, CDR1 is SNHLY and CDR2 is FYNNEI. CDR3 nucleotide sequence: TGTGCCAGCATCACGGGGACAGGGGTTCGGGATGAGCAGTTCTTC. Residues: CASITGTGVRDEQFF.